The present T cell receptor beta chain was sequenced within a study of blood T cell repertoires in COVID-19 (dated by TCRdb to between 2020 and 2021). Regarding the study in general: Samples covering the acute and convalescent phases of COVID-19 were provided by collaborators in the United States, Italy and Spain. Where available, HLA class I and class II types were obtained from metadata supplied by the sample provider rather than from assay-based typing. A freely available public database, intended as a resource for researchers studying the immune response to SARS-CoV-2, is where the repertoires were released. Samples were obtained from the ongoing ImmuneRACE study (first 160 participants) and from some 1,300 subjects provided by 6 global collaborators. Deeply sampled blood TCRbeta repertoires from subjects exposed to, actively infected with, or recovered from COVID-19 were included in the dataset. A de-identified subject ID, COVID-19 status, age in years and sex were almost always included in the sample metadata. The material from the prospective study consisted of cDNA or gDNA derived from T cells, B-cell-depleted T cells, or PBMCs.

Per the germline V gene, LGHNA is the CDR1 and YNFKEQ is the CDR2. V is reduced by 4 bases and J by 7 bases, leaving a spacing of 19 bases between them. From the cysteine up to the phenylalanine, the CDR3 has a length of 15 residues. Of all the DNA, just the CDR3 is kept, 45 bases in frame from base 1. Results and caveats for the whole study, not just this receptor: The quantity of clinical and demographic metadata differed by source and by participant and was supplied without curation.

The immunoSEQ Assay, a bias-controlled multiplex PCR, was used to amplify TCRbeta CDR3 regions from genomic DNA. Concerning the study's data processing: The number of nucleated cells in each sample was estimated from the amplification of reference gene primers within the assay. To quantify the absolute abundance of each unique TCRbeta CDR3 rearrangement, sequence reads were collapsed and filtered. For each sample, productive Simpson clonality was calculated by taking the square root of Simpson's diversity index across productive rearrangements. TCRdb stores this immuneACCESS table with in-frame sequences only. Part of the clones is absent; in the studies checked, under half of the shortfall reflects unresolved V genes, and no reason is known for the rest. That table furnishes V, J and clone size, whereas the DNA furnished D and trimming. This sample has about 71,000 clones in its table, and more than 70% of those were observed once. The ten most abundant clones make up 4.5% to 5.5% of the sample.

Whole blood was collected in K2EDTA tubes by collaborating institutions according to the institutions' own protocols. Collaborator samples were shipped for TCRbeta analysis as frozen whole blood, isolated PBMCs, or DNA extracted from either sample type. Worth noting for this clone: The clone's antigen remains unknown. No much larger clone exists at a distance of one base, and base qualities are not known.

This TCR was sampled from a man older than 75 with acute or convalescent COVID-19. The sample taken for sequencing was peripheral blood. The rearrangement combines TRBV4-2 with TRBJ1-2; TRBD1 is perhaps the D gene, given 6 matching bases. The DNA reads TGTGCCAGCAGCCGAAGACAGGCGGAGATTAGTGGCTACACCTTC. Translated, it reads CASSRRQAEISGYTF.